The rows below give T cell receptor beta chains drawn from one sample of a study of blood T cells in healthy people across ages. TCRdb processed the 5' RACE reads anew with MiXCR; each CDR3 protein has one entry. The table has some 750,000 distinct CDR3 sequences, about 20% seen once. Sequences were obtained from blood. The receptor source for this set is a man aged 65 to 79 in good health. Both conserved end residues are part of each CDR3. D genes are given only for firm matches. Only some rows state a clone size, as once, few, many or a class for expanded clones.

size,length,D,V,J,DNA,CDR3
-,15,-,TRBV12-2,TRBJ1-1,TGTGCAAGTGGAGGAAGCCAGGGGGCGGTTACTGAAGCTTTCTTT,CASGGSQGAVTEAFF
few,16,-,TRBV7-2,TRBJ2-1,TGTGCCAGCAGCTTATCCTCTAGTGGGATTTACAATGAGCAGTTCTTC,CASSLSSSGIYNEQFF
-,14,-,TRBV18,TRBJ1-2,TGTGCCAGCTCACCACCGGGACGAAACGATGGCTACACCTTC,CASSPPGRNDGYTF
-,14,-,TRBV11-2,TRBJ2-2,TGTGCCAGCAGCTTAGATCGAAGCGGCGGGGAGCTGTTTTTT,CASSLDRSGGELFF
-,17,TRBD2,TRBV7-2,TRBJ2-3,TGTGCCAGCAGCAACCGACTAGCGGGAGGGCCGGGGGATACGCAGTATTTT,CASSNRLAGGPGDTQYF
few,15,TRBD1,TRBV29-1,TRBJ2-3,TGCAGCGTTGAACGGGACAGGGGAGCATCAGATACGCAGTATTTT,CSVERDRGASDTQYF
-,15,-,TRBV19,TRBJ1-2,TGTGCCAGTAGTATTAACGGTGGCGGGGTCTATGGCTACACCTTC,CASSINGGGVYGYTF
-,14,-,TRBV7-9,TRBJ1-3,TGTGCCAGCAGTCCGCCGGGGGTCTCGGACACCATATATTTT,CASSPPGVSDTIYF
-,14,TRBD1,TRBV9,TRBJ1-2,TGTGCCAGCAGCGGGACAGGGAAGGGATCTGGCTACACCTTC,CASSGTGKGSGYTF
few,15,-,TRBV27,TRBJ2-6,TGTGCCAGCAGTTTACACAACGGACCGTCCAACGTCCTGACTTTC,CASSLHNGPSNVLTF
few,16,TRBD2,TRBV4-1,TRBJ2-3,TGCGCCAGCAGCCAAGAGGCCCTAGCGGCCACAGATACGCAGTATTTT,CASSQEALAATDTQYF
many,17,TRBD2,TRBV7-8,TRBJ2-3,TGTGCCAGCAGCGCCAGGAATAGCGGGCTCAGCACAGATACGCAGTATTTT,CASSARNSGLSTDTQYF
many,13,-,TRBV20-1,TRBJ2-4,TGCAGTTCTTTAGACCCCGCCAAAAACATTCAGTACTTC,CSSLDPAKNIQYF
few,15,-,TRBV6-6,TRBJ2-6,TGTGCCAGCAGACTACAGGGATCTGGGGCCAACGTCCTGACTTTC,CASRLQGSGANVLTF
few,15,TRBD1,TRBV6-1,TRBJ2-1,TGTGCCAGCAGACCTCTTGGACAGGGAGGAAATGAGCAGTTCTTC,CASRPLGQGGNEQFF
-,15,-,TRBV20-1,TRBJ2-7,TGCAGTGCTAGCCCTCCCCTGGGGGGAACCTACGAGCAGTACTTC,CSASPPLGGTYEQYF
few,16,-,TRBV2,TRBJ2-6,TGTGCCAGCGGGGCAACTCGTTCCTCTGGGGCCAACGTCCTGACTTTC,CASGATRSSGANVLTF
few,14,-,TRBV5-1,TRBJ2-3,TGCGCCAGCAGAGAGGCCGGGGAGGCAGATACGCAGTATTTT,CASREAGEADTQYF
few,14,TRBD1,TRBV6-1,TRBJ2-5,TGTGCCAGCAGGGAGAACAGGGGGCTGGAGACCCAGTACTTC,CASRENRGLETQYF
-,16,-,TRBV28,TRBJ1-4,TGTGCCAGCAAAGTATTGGGGAGGGTTGCTAATGAAAAACTGTTTTTT,CASKVLGRVANEKLFF
-,14,TRBD1,TRBV20-1,TRBJ1-2,TGCAGTGCCCCCCAGGGGGTGGTAAACTATGGCTACACCTTC,CSAPQGVVNYGYTF
-,15,-,TRBV5-1,TRBJ2-4,TGCGCCAGCAGCTTGCCTGGGACAGCCAAAAACATTCAGTACTTC,CASSLPGTAKNIQYF
-,14,-,TRBV20-1,TRBJ1-6,TGCAGTGCTAGTAGCGTCTCCTATAATTCACCCCTCCACTTT,CSASSVSYNSPLHF
few,13,-,TRBV29-1,TRBJ2-1,TGCAGCGTTGGAGGTCGGACACACAATGAGCAGTTCTTC,CSVGGRTHNEQFF
-,16,-,TRBV7-2,TRBJ1-2,TGTGCCAGCAGCTTAGGAGGGTCAGGGACTAACTATGGCTACACCTTC,CASSLGGSGTNYGYTF
many,15,TRBD2,TRBV12-3/TRBV12-4,TRBJ2-3,TGTGCCAGCAGTCTACTAGCGGGGGCAACAGATACGCAGTATTTT,CASSLLAGATDTQYF
-,15,-,TRBV28,TRBJ1-1,TGTGCCGGCAGTTTACGGGGAGTAGTGAACACTGAAGCTTTCTTT,CAGSLRGVVNTEAFF
few,14,TRBD1,TRBV7-2,TRBJ1-3,TGTGCCAGCAGCTCCGGGACAGGGGGGAACACCATATATTTT,CASSSGTGGNTIYF